The present entry profiles one T cell receptor beta chain with its context. Its antigen is still unknown. No base quality information exists; no much larger clone differs at one position. The data were taken from a study of lymphopenia after photon versus proton radiotherapy (dated by TCRdb to between 2018 and 2020). For context, the study as a whole: Photon and proton radiation therapy were compared by the study for their immunological effects in patients with gastrointestinal tumors who developed high-grade lymphopenia. The roughly 20 patients in the cohort had gastrointestinal tumors, were treated with either photon or proton therapy, and subsequently developed lymphopenia. The study aimed to characterize how the two radiation modalities differ in their impact on the immune system.

To prepare the library, the immunoSEQ multiplex PCR assay was applied. T cell repertoires were profiled by deep sequencing of rearranged TCR beta loci, alongside multiparametric flow cytometry. This immuneACCESS table, as held by TCRdb, lists in-frame sequences with V and J called but not all clones. Of the missing ones, under half trace to an unresolved V gene in checked studies; the others have no known cause. The sample table lists thousands of clones, around 84% of them with a count of one. Together, the top ten hold 51% of the sample. The cysteine opens and the phenylalanine closes a CDR3 of 18 amino acids. The entry retains the CDR3 DNA only, 54 bases that are in frame from base 1. Findings and caveats that apply to the study as a whole: Across the cohort, a larger post-nadir drop in TCR diversity was inversely correlated with overall survival time among patients who died. The survival association was assessed only in patients who died, and better survival with proton therapy was presented by the authors as a possibility rather than a demonstrated result. After the lymphocyte count nadir, repertoires from photon-treated patients showed oligoclonal expansion, particularly of CD8+ Temra cells, and this expansion drove the decline in diversity. Relative stability during treatment was observed in proton-treated patients, whereas loss of naive T cells and TCR diversity and gain of effector/memory populations were observed in photon-treated patients.

The starting material was peripheral blood, obtained from a patient treated with photon-based radiotherapy. The TCR comes from a man aged 25-45 years with gastric cancer. The V and J segments used are TRBV21-1 and TRBJ1-6; the table's D call, TRBD1, has no DNA check behind it. TRBV21-1 is reported as a pseudogene. For the CDR3, the sequence is CASSPRGVKGANNSPLHF. The nucleotide sequence reads TGTGCCAGCAGCCCAAGGGGGGTCAAGGGGGCGAATAATTCACCCCTCCACTTT.